This TCR beta chain was profiled in a study of blood T cell repertoires in COVID-19. In germline, CDR1 is SGHRS, CDR2 YFSETQ. The V and J ends lost 2 bases and 7 bases respectively, with 13 bases between them. There are 14 residues in the CDR3. The table came from immunoSEQ multiplex PCR; TCRdb's copy has only in-frame clones and leaves some out. The sample has around 450,000 clones; around 90% are singletons. Participants, about 18 to 90 years old, spanned approximately 25 US areas. The sequence derives from a woman younger than 35 with acute COVID-19. What was sequenced was PBMCs or T cells enriched from blood (not recorded which). The V and J genes are TRBV5-1 and TRBJ1-5; tentative D call: TRBD1 (5 bases). The CDR3, as DNA: TGCGCCAGCAGCTTTAGCGGGGGAGGACAGCCCCAGCATTTT. It specifies CASSFSGGGQPQHF.